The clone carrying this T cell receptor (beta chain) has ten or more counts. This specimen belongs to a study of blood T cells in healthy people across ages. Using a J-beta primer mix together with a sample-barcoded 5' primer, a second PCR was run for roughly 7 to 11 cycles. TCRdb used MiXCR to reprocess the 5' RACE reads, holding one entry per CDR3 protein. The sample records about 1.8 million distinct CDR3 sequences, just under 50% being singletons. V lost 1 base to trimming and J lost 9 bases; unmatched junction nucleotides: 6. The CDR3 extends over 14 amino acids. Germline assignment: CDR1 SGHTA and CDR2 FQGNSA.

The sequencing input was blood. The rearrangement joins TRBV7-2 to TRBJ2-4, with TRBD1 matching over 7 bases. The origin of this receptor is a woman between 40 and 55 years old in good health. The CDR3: CASSLGQGVGIQYF. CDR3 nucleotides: TGTGCCAGCAGCTTAGGACAGGGTGTCGGCATTCAGTACTTC.